The 28 T cell receptor beta chains below come from one sample, sequenced in a study of response to subunit inactivated influenza vaccine listed by TCRdb under 2018. Library creation used RT-PCR. TCRdb lists the instrument as Illumina HiSeq 2500. The public sequencing data were trimmed at Q25 with fastp and processed into clonotypes with MiXCR by TCRdb, which kept only in-frame beta chains. CDR3 protein duplicates are merged, each entry listing the most common genes and DNA. The sample profile shows hundreds of thousands of distinct CDR3 sequences; more than 11% of them were found once. The ten biggest clones cover 6.5% to 8.5% of the sample. Sequencing used PBMCs from blood, obtained 14 days before vaccination. The receptors originated from a man aged 50 or older who received an inactivated influenza vaccine. Donor details come from another sample of the same person, matched by shared clones.

The sample holds many counts of this clonotype. The V and J genes are TRBV20-1 and TRBJ2-2; 12 positions match TRBD2. The CDR3 spans 13 residues. The germline V gene encodes CDR1 DFQATT and CDR2 SNEGSKA (reference sequence). Trimming at V came to 4 bases and at J to 6 bases, leaving 0 bases not matched to a gene. The CDR3 protein is CSATSGRAGELFF. CDR3 in DNA: TGCAGTGCTACTAGCGGGAGGGCCGGGGAGCTGTTTTTT.

The rearrangement joins TRBV3-1 to TRBJ1-4; D unclear. The CDR3 is 15 residues long. Trimming removed 1 base at V and 7 bases at J, with 13 bases between. Germline V gene lookup returns CDR1 LGHDT and CDR2 YNNKEL (reference sequence). The DNA for the CDR3 is TGTGCCAGCAGCCAAGGGCCCCTACCCTCTGAAAAACTGTTTTTT. Residues: CASSQGPLPSEKLFF.

This sequence joins TRBV3-1 and TRBJ1-1, with D tentatively TRBD1 (5 bases). CDR3 size: 16 residues. Deletions cut 0 bases from V and 0 bases from J, with 11 bases between. Looked up from germline, CDR1 is LGHDT and CDR2 is YNNKEL (reference sequence). Here the CDR3 reads CASSQDFGALNTEAFF. The CDR3, as DNA: TGTGCCAGCAGCCAAGATTTCGGGGCTCTGAACACTGAAGCTTTCTTT. The full variable domain, rest sourced from reference TRBV3-1 and TRBJ1-1, is DTAVSQTPKYLVTQMGNDKSIKCEQNLGHDTMYWYKQDSKKFLKIMFSYNNKELIINETVPNRFSPKSPDKAHLNLHINSLELGDSAVYFCASSQDFGALNTEAFFGQGTRLTVV.

There are a few counts of this clonotype. The genes are TRBV9 and TRBJ2-3; tentatively, D is TRBD2 (6 bases). V was clipped by 0 bases and J by 2 bases, with 19 bases between them. Germline V gene lookup returns CDR1 SGDLS and CDR2 YYNGEE. The CDR3 length is 18 residues. The CDR3 bases are TGTGCCAGCAGCGTAGCAGTCGAGCCGCGGGGTCACACAGATACGCAGTATTTT. Its protein product is CASSVAVEPRGHTDTQYF. Complete variable domain (other parts from reference TRBV9 and TRBJ2-3): DSGVTQTPKHLITATGQRVTLRCSPRSGDLSVYWYQQSLDQGLQFLIQYYNGEERAKGNILERFSAQQFPDLHSELNLSSLELGDSALYFCASSVAVEPRGHTDTQYFGPGTRLTVL.

The sample holds many counts of this clonotype. The V gene is TRBV2, the J gene TRBJ2-3; D is possibly TRBD1 or TRBD2 (5 bases each). The germline V gene has CDR1 SNHLY and CDR2 FYNNEI. CDR3 length: 14 residues. Trimming cost V 3 bases and J 7 bases, with 14 bases left between them. This CDR3 is CASSEGRSVNTQYF. In DNA form, the CDR3 reads TGTGCCAGCAGTGAGGGACGGAGCGTGAATACGCAGTATTTT.

This clonotype has more than one count but fewer than ten. The chain recombines TRBV6-1 with TRBJ2-1, with 10 bases fitting TRBD2. Germline V gene sequence: CDR1 MNHNS, CDR2 SASEGT. V lost 9 bases, J lost 8 bases, and 7 bases stayed unmatched. The CDR3 consists of 13 residues. CDR3 in DNA: TGTGCCAGTTCTAGCGGGAGTAGGTATGAGCAGTTCTTC. It is translated as CASSSGSRYEQFF.

This clonotype was counted ten times or more. The chain uses TRBV28 and TRBJ1-5, with D possibly matching TRBD1 (6 bases). Looked up from germline, CDR1 is MDHEN and CDR2 is SYDVKM. The CDR3 loop spans 14 amino acids. With 8 bases removed from V and 4 bases from J, the gap between germline ends came to 15 bases. The CDR3 coding sequence is TGTGCCAGCGCCAAGGGGGTCGGAAATCAGCCCCAGCATTTT. It yields the protein CASAKGVGNQPQHF. The whole variable domain, remainder taken from reference TRBV28 and TRBJ1-5, is DVKVTQSSRYLVKRTGEKVFLECVQDMDHENMFWYRQDPGLGLRLIYFSYDVKMKEKGDIPEGYSVSREKKERFSLILESASTNQTSMYLCASAKGVGNQPQHFGDGTRLSIL.

Only a few counts were recorded for this clonotype. The V gene is TRBV29-1, the J gene TRBJ1-5; 9 positions match TRBD1. The CDR3 is 14 amino acids. The germline CDR1 and CDR2 sequences are SQVTM and ANQGSEA. After removal of 5 bases from V and 6 bases from J, the junction contained 8 bases not matched to a gene. The CDR3 sequence is CSVRTGTGSQPQHF. Written as DNA, the CDR3 is TGCAGCGTTAGAACCGGGACAGGGAGTCAGCCCCAGCATTTT.

This clonotype was seen only a few times. J is TRBJ2-2 and V is TRBV5-1; 9 bases are shared with TRBD2. Germline V gene sequence: CDR1 SGHRS, CDR2 YFSETQ. The V segment lost 4 bases and the J segment 5 bases; nucleotides outside the gene matches: 9. CDR3 length: 16 residues. CDR3 amino acids: CASSRLIAGETGELFF. The CDR3 DNA reads as TGCGCCAGCAGCCGCCTAATAGCGGGGGAGACCGGGGAGCTGTTTTTT.

This clonotype was detected only a few times. This chain uses TRBV7-8 with TRBJ2-1; no firm D call. V lost 5 bases and J lost 0, with 17 bases in between. CDR3 size: 17 residues. Germline CDR1 reads SGHVS; CDR2 reads FQNEAQ. The chain's CDR3 is CASSPHLRSSSYNEQFF. Here the CDR3 DNA reads TGTGCCAGCAGCCCCCACCTCCGTTCGAGCTCCTACAATGAGCAGTTCTTC.

This CDR3 reads CASSPPAGLEGYTF. The CDR3 coding sequence is TGTGCCAGCAGCCCCCCGGCAGGGCTGGAGGGCTACACCTTC. The chain couples TRBV5-6 to TRBJ1-2; tentatively, D is TRBD1 (5 bases). CDR3 size: 14 residues. Germline V gene data show CDR1 as SGHDT and CDR2 as YYEEEE. The V end lost 4 bases, the J end lost 8 bases, and 18 bases lay between the germline ends.

This clonotype was counted a few times. The rearrangement joins TRBV5-1 to TRBJ2-5; TRBD1 matches at 9 bases. The J segment lost 6 bases and the V segment lost 3 bases, leaving 12 bases of the junction unmatched. Germline V CDR1 and CDR2: SGHRS, YFSETQ. The CDR3 length is 16 residues. The CDR3 here is CASSSQGATSRKTQYF. CDR3 DNA: TGCGCCAGCAGCTCACAGGGGGCCACGAGTAGGAAGACCCAGTACTTC.

This clonotype was found a few times. V gene TRBV3-1 combines with J gene TRBJ2-3; no clear D gene. Between the trimmed V and J ends, which lost 5 bases and 6 bases, there was a span of 6 bases. The CDR3 sequence is 11 residues long. Germline CDR1 LGHDT, CDR2 YNNKEL (reference sequence). The CDR3 bases are TGTGCCAGCAGCAACTTTGATACGCAGTATTTT. Translated, it gives CASSNFDTQYF.

This clonotype has more than one count but fewer than ten. V is TRBV30 and J is TRBJ2-5; no clear D gene. CDR1 is GTSNPN, CDR2 SVGIG, per germline (reference sequence). The ends were cut back, 0 bases at V and 1 base at J, with 6 bases in the middle. The CDR3 has 13 amino acids. For the CDR3, the DNA is TGTGCCTGGAGTGTAGGTATCCAAGAGACCCAGTACTTC. Amino acid sequence: CAWSVGIQETQYF. Together with reference TRBV30 and TRBJ2-5, the CDR3 gives the full variable domain: SQTIHQWPATLVQPVGSPLSLECTVEGTSNPNLYWYRQAAGRGLQLLFYSVGIGQISSEVPQNLSASRPQDRQFILSSKKLLLSDSGFYLCAWSVGIQETQYFGPGTRLLVL.

V and J are TRBV30 and TRBJ2-4; unclear D gene. The CDR3 is 13 residues long. Germline V gene data show CDR1 as GTSNPN and CDR2 as SVGIG (reference sequence). Between the trimmed V and J ends, which lost 4 bases and 1 base, there was a span of 8 bases. The CDR3 region has the DNA TGTGCCTGGACCAGCACGGCCAAAAACATTCAGTACTTC. This translates into CAWTSTAKNIQYF. The full variable domain, its missing parts supplied by reference TRBV30 and TRBJ2-4, is SQTIHQWPATLVQPVGSPLSLECTVEGTSNPNLYWYRQAAGRGLQLLFYSVGIGQISSEVPQNLSASRPQDRQFILSSKKLLLSDSGFYLCAWTSTAKNIQYFGAGTRLSVL.

This clonotype was seen many times. J is TRBJ1-5 and V is TRBV4-1; 8 bases agree with TRBD1. CDR3 length equals 14 residues. Germline lookup yields CDR1 MGHRA and CDR2 YSYEKL. The V gene end was trimmed by 0 bases and the J gene end by 6 bases; junction bases not matched to a gene: 1. CDR3 protein: CASSQEDRGQPQHF. For the CDR3, the DNA is TGCGCCAGCAGCCAAGAAGACAGGGGTCAGCCCCAGCATTTT.

In DNA, the CDR3 is TGCGCCAGCAGCTCGTACAGGGGGCAAGGGGAAAAACTGTTTTTT. It encodes CASSSYRGQGEKLFF. This sequence joins TRBV5-1 and TRBJ1-4; 9 bases match TRBD1. The trim removed 3 bases at V and 8 bases at J, leaving 8 bases unmatched. The V gene's germline CDR1 is SGHRS and CDR2 YFSETQ. The CDR3 consists of 15 residues.

This clonotype came up a few times. The rearrangement uses TRBV25-1 and TRBJ2-1; D is uncertain. The CDR3 sequence is 15 residues long. V dropped 7 bases and J dropped 0 bases, with 13 bases sitting between them. The germline CDR1 and CDR2 sequences are MGHDK and SYGVNS. CDR3 protein: CASKDISSSYNEQFF. CDR3 sequence (DNA): TGTGCCAGCAAGGATATATCAAGCTCCTACAATGAGCAGTTCTTC.

This clonotype appeared a few times. The chain couples TRBV29-1 to TRBJ1-4, with D unclear. The CDR3 covers 12 residues. Germline V gene sequence: CDR1 SQVTM, CDR2 ANQGSEA. Trimming removed 0 bases at V and 11 bases at J, with 10 bases between. The CDR3 reads CSVEDSRRKLFF. The CDR3 coding sequence is TGCAGCGTTGAAGACAGTAGAAGGAAACTGTTTTTT.

The gene calls are TRBV7-6 and TRBJ2-1; 12 bases agree with TRBD2. The trim removed 4 bases at V and 0 bases at J, leaving 7 bases unmatched. The length of the CDR3 is 18 residues. Germline values: CDR1 SGHVS, CDR2 FNYEAQ. The CDR3 spells CASSWTSGTTSSYNEQFF. The CDR3, as DNA: TGTGCCAGCAGCTGGACTAGCGGGACAACAAGCTCCTACAATGAGCAGTTCTTC.

The genes are TRBV13 and TRBJ2-2; unclear D gene. The length of the CDR3 is 14 residues. Trimming cost V 1 base and J 7 bases, with 10 bases left between them. Per the germline V gene, CDR1 is PRHDT and CDR2 is FYEKMQ (reference sequence). In DNA form, the CDR3 reads TGTGCCAGCAGCTTAGTAACGAGTAACGGGGAGCTGTTTTTT. It yields the protein CASSLVTSNGELFF.

V gene TRBV3-1 combines with J gene TRBJ2-7; weak D call: TRBD1 (6 bases). V was pared by 6 bases and J by 4 bases, with 16 bases between. This CDR3 is built from 14 residues. Germline CDR1 and CDR2: LGHDT and YNNKEL (reference sequence). Here the CDR3 reads CASSRQTGPYEQYF. The CDR3 DNA is TGTGCCAGCAGTCGACAGACAGGCCCGTACGAGCAGTACTTC.

The chain combines TRBV13 with TRBJ2-5, with 12 bases that match TRBD2. J gave up 5 bases and V 3 bases, and 7 bases lay outside the gene matches. The CDR3 totals 16 residues. CDR1 PRHDT and CDR2 FYEKMQ come from the germline V gene (reference sequence). CDR3 bases: TGTGCCAGCAGCTTTCGACTAGCGGGGGCCCAGGAGACCCAGTACTTC. This sequence encodes CASSFRLAGAQETQYF.

This clonotype has only a few counts. This sequence joins TRBV9 and TRBJ2-2; TRBD2 is a possible D gene (5 bases). The CDR3 consists of 14 residues. Germline CDR1 and CDR2: SGDLS and YYNGEE. V gave up 4 bases and J gave up 6 bases, with 13 bases separating them. The CDR3 DNA follows: TGTGCCAGCAGCCCCCCTACGGGGTCCGGGGAGCTGTTTTTT. It specifies CASSPPTGSGELFF.

This clonotype was seen a handful of times. This rearrangement joins TRBV20-1 to TRBJ2-5; 9 nucleotides align to TRBD2. The CDR3 has 14 residues. J was trimmed by 4 bases and V by 6 bases; bases with no gene match: 9. The germline V gene has CDR1 DFQATT and CDR2 SNEGSKA (reference sequence). CDR3 coding DNA: TGCAGTGCCCCGGTAGCGGGAGTGCTAGAGACCCAGTACTTC. Its translation: CSAPVAGVLETQYF.

This clonotype has only a few counts. The chain has TRBV11-3 and TRBJ2-3, with TRBD2 matching 8 bases. The V gene end was trimmed by 0 bases and the J gene end by 4 bases; junction bases not matched to a gene: 3. This CDR3 is 15 amino acids long. Germline lookup yields CDR1 SGHNT and CDR2 YENEEA. CDR3 bases: TGTGCCAGCAGCTTAGAGGCGGGGGGCCCAGATACGCAGTATTTT. This gives the protein CASSLEAGGPDTQYF. The variable domain in full, with the rest retrieved from reference TRBV11-3 and TRBJ2-3, is EAGVVQSPRYKIIEKKQPVAFWCNPISGHNTLYWYLQNLGQGPELLIRYENEEAVDDSQLPKDRFSAERLKGVDSTLKIQPAELGDSAVYLCASSLEAGGPDTQYFGPGTRLTVL.

This clonotype was seen more than once but under ten times. V is TRBV5-1 and J is TRBJ2-1; maybe TRBD2 (5 bases). V was shortened by 0 bases and J by 7 bases, with 17 bases between the two germline ends. The germline gives CDR1 SGHRS, CDR2 YFSETQ. This CDR3 comprises 16 residues. The CDR3 region is CASSLVPASLGNEQFF. CDR3 sequence (DNA): TGCGCCAGCAGCTTGGTACCGGCTAGCCTGGGGAATGAGCAGTTCTTC.

V and J are TRBV15 and TRBJ2-5; 8 bases match TRBD2. CDR3 length: 16 amino acids. From germline, CDR1 is LNHNV and CDR2 YYDKDF (reference sequence). V was clipped by 3 bases and J by 4 bases; unmatched bases: 10. Written as DNA, the CDR3 is TGTGCCACCAGCAGGAATAGCGGGAATGGAGGAGAGACCCAGTACTTC. It translates to CATSRNSGNGGETQYF.